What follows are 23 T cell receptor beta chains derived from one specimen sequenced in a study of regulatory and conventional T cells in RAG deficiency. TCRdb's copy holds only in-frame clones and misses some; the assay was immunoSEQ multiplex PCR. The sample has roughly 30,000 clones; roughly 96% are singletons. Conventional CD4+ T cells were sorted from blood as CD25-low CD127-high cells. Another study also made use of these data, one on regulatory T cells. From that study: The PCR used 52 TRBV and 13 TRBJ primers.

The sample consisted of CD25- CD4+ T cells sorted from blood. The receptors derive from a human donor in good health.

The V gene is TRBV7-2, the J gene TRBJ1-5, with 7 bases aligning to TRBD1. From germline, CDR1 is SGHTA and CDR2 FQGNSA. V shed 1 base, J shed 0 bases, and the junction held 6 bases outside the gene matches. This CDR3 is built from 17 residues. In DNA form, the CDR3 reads TGTGCCAGCAGCTTAGTGGGACAGTTAAATAGCAATCAGCCCCAGCATTTT. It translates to CASSLVGQLNSNQPQHF.

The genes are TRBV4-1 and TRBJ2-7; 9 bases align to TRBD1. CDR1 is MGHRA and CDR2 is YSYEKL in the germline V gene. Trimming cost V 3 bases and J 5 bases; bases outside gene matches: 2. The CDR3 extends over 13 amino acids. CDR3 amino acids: CASSQRTGDEQYF. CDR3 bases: TGCGCCAGCAGCCAGAGGACAGGGGACGAGCAGTACTTC.

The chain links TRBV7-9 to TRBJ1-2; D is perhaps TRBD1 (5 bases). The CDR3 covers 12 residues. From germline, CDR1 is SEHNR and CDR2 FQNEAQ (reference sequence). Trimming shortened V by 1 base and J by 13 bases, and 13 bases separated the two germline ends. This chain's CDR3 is CASSLVGGAATF. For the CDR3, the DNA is TGTGCCAGCAGCTTAGTAGGAGGGGCGGCCACCTTC.

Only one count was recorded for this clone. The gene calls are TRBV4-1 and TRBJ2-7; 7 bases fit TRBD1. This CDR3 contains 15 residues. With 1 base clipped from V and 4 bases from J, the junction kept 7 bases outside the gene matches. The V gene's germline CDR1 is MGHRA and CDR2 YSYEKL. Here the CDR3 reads CASSQGQGVLYEQYF. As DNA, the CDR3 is TGCGCCAGCAGCCAAGGGCAGGGGGTATTGTACGAGCAGTACTTC.

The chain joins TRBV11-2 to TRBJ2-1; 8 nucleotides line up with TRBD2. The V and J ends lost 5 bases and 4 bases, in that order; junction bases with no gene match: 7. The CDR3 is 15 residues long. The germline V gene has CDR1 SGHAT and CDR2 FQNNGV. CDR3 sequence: CASSPVGGRYNEQFF. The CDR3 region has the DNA TGTGCCAGCAGCCCTGTGGGCGGGAGGTACAATGAGCAGTTCTTC.

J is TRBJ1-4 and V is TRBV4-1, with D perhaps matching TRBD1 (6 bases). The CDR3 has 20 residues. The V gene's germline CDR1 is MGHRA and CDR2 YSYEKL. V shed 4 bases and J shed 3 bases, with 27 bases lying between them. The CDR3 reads CASSRPVPQGLAEANEKLFF. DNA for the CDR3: TGCGCCAGCAGCCGTCCAGTGCCCCAGGGGCTCGCCGAGGCTAATGAAAAACTGTTTTTT.

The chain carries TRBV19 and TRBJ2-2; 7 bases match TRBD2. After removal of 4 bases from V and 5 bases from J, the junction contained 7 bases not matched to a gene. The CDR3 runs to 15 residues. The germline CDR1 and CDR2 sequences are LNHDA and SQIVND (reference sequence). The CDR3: CASSKLAAPTGELFF. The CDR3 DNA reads TGTGCCAGTAGTAAGCTAGCGGCCCCAACCGGGGAGCTGTTTTTT.

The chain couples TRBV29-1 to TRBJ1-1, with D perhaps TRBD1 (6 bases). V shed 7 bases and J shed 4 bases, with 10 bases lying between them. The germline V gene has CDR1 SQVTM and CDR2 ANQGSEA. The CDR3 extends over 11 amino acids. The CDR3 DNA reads TGCAGCGCGACAGGTTCCACTGAAGCTTTCTTT. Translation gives CSATGSTEAFF.

CDR3 sequence (DNA): TGCGCCAGCAGCCAAGATCGGGCCCAACCCGGGGCCCAGCATTTT. This encodes CASSQDRAQPGAQHF. The chain couples TRBV4-3 to TRBJ1-5, with D hard to call. Trimming took off 0 bases at V and 11 bases at J, with 17 bases between the two ends. Germline values: CDR1 LGHNA, CDR2 YSLEER. The CDR3 spans 15 residues.

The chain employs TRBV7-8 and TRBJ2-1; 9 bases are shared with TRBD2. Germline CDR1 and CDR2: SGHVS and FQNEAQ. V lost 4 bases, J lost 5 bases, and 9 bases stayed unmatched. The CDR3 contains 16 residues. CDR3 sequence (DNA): TGTGCCAGCAGCTCCGTCCGTAGCGGGAGTCACAATGAGCAGTTCTTC. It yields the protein CASSSVRSGSHNEQFF.

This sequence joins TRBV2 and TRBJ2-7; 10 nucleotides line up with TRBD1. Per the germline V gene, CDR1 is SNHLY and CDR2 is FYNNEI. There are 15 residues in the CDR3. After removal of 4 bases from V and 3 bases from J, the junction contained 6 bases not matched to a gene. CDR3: CASSGGTGALYEQYF. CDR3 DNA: TGTGCCAGCAGTGGCGGGACAGGGGCCCTCTACGAGCAGTACTTC.

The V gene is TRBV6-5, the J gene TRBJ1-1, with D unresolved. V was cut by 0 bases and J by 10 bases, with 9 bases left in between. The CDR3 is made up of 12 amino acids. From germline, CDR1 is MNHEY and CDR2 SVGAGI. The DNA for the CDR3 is TGTGCCAGCAGTTACTCGGCTCAGGCAGCTTTCTTT. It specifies CASSYSAQAAFF.

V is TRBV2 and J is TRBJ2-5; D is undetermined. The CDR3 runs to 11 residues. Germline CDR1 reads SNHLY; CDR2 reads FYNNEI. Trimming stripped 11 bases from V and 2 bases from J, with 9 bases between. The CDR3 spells CAGPWQETQYF. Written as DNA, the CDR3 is TGTGCCGGGCCGTGGCAAGAGACCCAGTACTTC.

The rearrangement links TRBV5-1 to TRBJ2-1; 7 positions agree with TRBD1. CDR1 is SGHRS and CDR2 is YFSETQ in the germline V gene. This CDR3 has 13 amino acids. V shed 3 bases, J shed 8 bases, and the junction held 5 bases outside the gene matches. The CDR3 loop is CASSWDSLDEQFF. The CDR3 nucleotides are TGCGCCAGCAGCTGGGACAGCCTAGATGAGCAGTTCTTC.

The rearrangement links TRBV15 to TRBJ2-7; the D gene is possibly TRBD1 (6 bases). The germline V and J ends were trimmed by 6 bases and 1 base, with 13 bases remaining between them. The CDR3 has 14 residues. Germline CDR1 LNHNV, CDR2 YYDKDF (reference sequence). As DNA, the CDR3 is TGTGCCACCAGAGCCTACAGGGATTCCTACGAGCAGTACTTC. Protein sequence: CATRAYRDSYEQYF.

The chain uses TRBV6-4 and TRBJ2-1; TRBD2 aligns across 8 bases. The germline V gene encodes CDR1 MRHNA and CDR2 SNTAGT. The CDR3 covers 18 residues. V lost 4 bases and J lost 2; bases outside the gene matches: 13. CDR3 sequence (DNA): TGTGCCAGCAGTGTCGAACCGGGACTAGGTCGCGCCTACAATGAGCAGTTCTTC. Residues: CASSVEPGLGRAYNEQFF.

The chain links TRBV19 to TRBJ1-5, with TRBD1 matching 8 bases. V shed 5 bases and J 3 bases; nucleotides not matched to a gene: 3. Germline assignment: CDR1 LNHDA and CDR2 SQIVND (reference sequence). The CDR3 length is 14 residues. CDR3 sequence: CASSSDRVNQPQHF. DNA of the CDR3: TGTGCCAGTAGTTCGGACAGGGTCAATCAGCCCCAGCATTTT.

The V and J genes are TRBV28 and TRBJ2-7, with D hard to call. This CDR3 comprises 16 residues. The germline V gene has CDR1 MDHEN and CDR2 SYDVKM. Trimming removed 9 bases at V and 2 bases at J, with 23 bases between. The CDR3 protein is CASKTPLGVNTYEQYF. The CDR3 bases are TGTGCCAGTAAAACCCCCCTAGGTGTAAATACCTACGAGCAGTACTTC.

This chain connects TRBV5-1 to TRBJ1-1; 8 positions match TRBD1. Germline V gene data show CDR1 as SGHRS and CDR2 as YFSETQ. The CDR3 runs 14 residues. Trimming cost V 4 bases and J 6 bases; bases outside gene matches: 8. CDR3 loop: CASSRGQGESEAFF. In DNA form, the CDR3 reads TGCGCCAGCAGCCGAGGACAGGGAGAATCTGAAGCTTTCTTT.

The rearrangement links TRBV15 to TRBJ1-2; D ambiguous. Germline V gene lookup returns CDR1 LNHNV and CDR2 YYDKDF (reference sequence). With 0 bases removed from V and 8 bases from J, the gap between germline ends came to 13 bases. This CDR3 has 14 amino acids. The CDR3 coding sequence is TGTGCCACCAGCAGAGATGAGGTGGTAAGAGGCTACACCTTC. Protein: CATSRDEVVRGYTF.

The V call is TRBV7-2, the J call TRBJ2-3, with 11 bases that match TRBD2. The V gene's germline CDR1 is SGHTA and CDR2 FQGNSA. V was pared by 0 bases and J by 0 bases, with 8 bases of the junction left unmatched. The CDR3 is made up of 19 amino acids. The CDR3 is CASSLAVLAGGRSTDTQYF. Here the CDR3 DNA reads TGTGCCAGCAGCTTAGCGGTCCTAGCGGGGGGCCGCAGCACAGATACGCAGTATTTT.

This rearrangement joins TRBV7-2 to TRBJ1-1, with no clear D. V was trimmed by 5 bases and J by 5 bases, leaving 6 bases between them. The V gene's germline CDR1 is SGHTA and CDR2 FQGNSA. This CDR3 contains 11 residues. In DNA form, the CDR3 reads TGTGCCAGCAGCCTAACGACTGAAGCTTTCTTT. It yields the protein CASSLTTEAFF.

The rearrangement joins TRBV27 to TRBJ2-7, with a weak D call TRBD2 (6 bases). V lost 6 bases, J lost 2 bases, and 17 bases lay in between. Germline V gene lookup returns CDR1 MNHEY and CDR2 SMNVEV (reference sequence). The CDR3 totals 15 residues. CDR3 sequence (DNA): TGTGCCAGCAGACGGGGCAGGACTACAGCCTACGAGCAGTACTTC. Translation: CASRRGRTTAYEQYF.